Listed here are 8 T cell receptor beta chains from one sample, sequenced in a study of blood T cells in healthy people across ages. A J-beta primer mix and a sample-barcoded 5' primer were used in a second PCR of about 6 to 12 cycles. TCRdb redid the calling of the 5' RACE reads with MiXCR, one entry per CDR3 protein. The data contain around 1,000,000 distinct CDR3 sequences, almost 25% of them singletons. These records were also assigned to another study, of T cells of mothers and their children.

The sample taken for sequencing was blood. The source of these receptors is a girl aged 2-15 years in good health.

This clonotype was found a few times. V is TRBV5-1 and J is TRBJ2-1; TRBD2 might be the D (5 bases). Looked up from germline, CDR1 is SGHRS and CDR2 is YFSETQ. V lost 2 bases, J lost 5 bases, and 14 bases lay in between. This CDR3 is built from 15 residues. CDR3 bases: TGCGCCAGCAGCTTAGCGGCCTCCCAGGACAATGAGCAGTTCTTC. Amino acid sequence: CASSLAASQDNEQFF.

The sample holds a few counts of this clonotype. In DNA, the CDR3 is TGTGCCAGCAGCGGTTGGGGCAGCTATGGCTACACCTTC. It encodes CASSGWGSYGYTF. V is TRBV4-2 and J is TRBJ1-2, with D perhaps TRBD1 (5 bases). CDR1 and CDR2 from the germline V gene are LGHNA and YNFKEQ. CDR3 length equals 13 residues. Trimming left V 5 bases short and J 4 bases short, with 11 bases between.

The rearrangement joins TRBV9 to TRBJ2-3; no firm D call. The V end lost 4 bases, the J end lost 2 bases, and 20 bases lay between the germline ends. Germline-derived CDR1 and CDR2 are SGDLS and YYNGEE. CDR3 size: 17 residues. CDR3 sequence reads: CASSSPQRTPDTDTQYF. As DNA, the CDR3 is TGTGCCAGCAGCTCCCCCCAACGCACTCCAGACACAGATACGCAGTATTTT.

This clonotype was observed a few times. The rearrangement uses TRBV20-1 and TRBJ2-7; TRBD2 matches 10 bases. CDR3 length: 13 amino acids. Germline CDR1 and CDR2: DFQATT and SNEGSKA (reference sequence). CDR3 loop: CSGLAESSYEQYF. DNA for the CDR3: TGCAGCGGACTAGCGGAGAGCTCCTACGAGCAGTACTTC.

The rearrangement joins TRBV20-1 to TRBJ2-5; D remains ambiguous. Between the trimmed V and J ends, which lost 3 bases and 1 base, there was a span of 9 bases. The CDR3 consists of 13 residues. Looked up from germline, CDR1 is DFQATT and CDR2 is SNEGSKA (reference sequence). CDR3 residues: CSASNQVQETQYF. The CDR3 nucleotides are TGCAGTGCTAGTAACCAGGTCCAAGAGACCCAGTACTTC.

Only a few counts were recorded for this clonotype. DNA for the CDR3: TGTGCCAGCAGTGACTCAACGACTAGCCCTCTTCCCTACGAGCAGTACTTC. As protein: CASSDSTTSPLPYEQYF. This chain links TRBV2 with TRBJ2-7, with 7 bases matching TRBD2. CDR1 and CDR2 (germline): SNHLY, FYNNEI. V shed 3 bases, J shed 2 bases, and the junction held 13 bases outside the gene matches. The CDR3 covers 17 residues.

The chain carries TRBV29-1 and TRBJ1-1, with D unclear. V gave up 5 bases and J gave up 0 bases, with 10 bases separating them. This CDR3 has 13 residues. Germline values: CDR1 SQVTM, CDR2 ANQGSEA. The CDR3: CSVKGIMNTEAFF. The CDR3 nucleotides read TGCAGCGTTAAGGGCATCATGAACACTGAAGCTTTCTTT.

This clonotype turned up a few times. V usage is TRBV13 and J usage is TRBJ2-5; tentative D call: TRBD2 (7 bases). The J call may not be correct, given that the DNA end is closer to TRBJ2-1. The length of the CDR3 is 15 residues. Germline V gene sequence: CDR1 PRHDT, CDR2 FYEKMQ (reference sequence). DNA for the CDR3: TGTGCCAGCAGCGTTAGGGGGGGGTTTTACAATGAGCAGTTCTTC. This sequence encodes CASSVRGGFYNEQFF.